This T cell receptor (beta chain) was sequenced during a study of blood T cell repertoires in COVID-19. Background on the study: The cDNA or gDNA used as material had been derived from T cells, B-cell-depleted T cells, or PBMCs.

This clone was counted only a few times. Trimming took off 3 bases at V and 2 bases at J, with 12 bases between the two ends. The CDR3 extends over 16 amino acids. Germline CDR1 and CDR2: KGHDR and SFDVKD. How the authors handled the data: Estimated nucleated cell counts came from reference gene primer amplification. The method was immunoSEQ multiplex PCR; TCRdb's version includes in-frame clones alone and lacks a portion of them. V and J calls and clone size are copied from that table; D and trimming were computed from the DNA. The sample yields 50,000 to 65,000 clones, roughly 80% seen once. The source is a woman aged 55-70 years with acute or convalescent COVID-19. Material: peripheral blood. The chain joins TRBV24-1 to TRBJ1-4; D is unclear. The CDR3 here is CATSDPTSGTNEKLFF. The CDR3 DNA is TGTGCCACCAGTGATCCCACCTCAGGCACTAATGAAAAACTGTTTTTT.